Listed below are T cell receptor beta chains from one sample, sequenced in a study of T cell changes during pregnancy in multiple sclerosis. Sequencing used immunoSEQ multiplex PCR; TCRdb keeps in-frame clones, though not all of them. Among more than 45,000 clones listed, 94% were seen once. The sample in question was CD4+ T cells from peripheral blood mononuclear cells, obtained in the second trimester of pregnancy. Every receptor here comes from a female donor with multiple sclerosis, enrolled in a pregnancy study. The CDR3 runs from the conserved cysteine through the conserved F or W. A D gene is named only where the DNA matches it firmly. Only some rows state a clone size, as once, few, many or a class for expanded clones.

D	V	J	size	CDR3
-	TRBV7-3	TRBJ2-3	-	CASSSGQSTDTQYF
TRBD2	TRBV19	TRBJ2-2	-	CASSIRASGGAQAGELFF
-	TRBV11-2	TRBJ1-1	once	CASSLQGPNTEAFF
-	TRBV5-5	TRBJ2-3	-	CASSLVVSGGTDTQYF
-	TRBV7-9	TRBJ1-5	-	CASSLGAGNQPQHF
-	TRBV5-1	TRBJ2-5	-	CASSLVPQAQETQYF
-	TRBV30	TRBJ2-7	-	CAWGTRDEQYF
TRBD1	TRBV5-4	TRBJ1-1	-	CASSLGQGVQNTEAFF
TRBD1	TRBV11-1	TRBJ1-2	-	CASSSQRQGSLNYGYTF
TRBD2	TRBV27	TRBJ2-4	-	CASSFSTSGGAAAKNIQYF
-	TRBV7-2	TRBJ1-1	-	CASSSSRNTEAFF
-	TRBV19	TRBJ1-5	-	CASSMRWRESNQPQHF
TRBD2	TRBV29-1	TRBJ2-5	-	CSVQGLVVETQYF
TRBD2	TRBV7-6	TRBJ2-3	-	CASSAGLGNTQYF
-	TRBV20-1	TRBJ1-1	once	CSARQAEAFF
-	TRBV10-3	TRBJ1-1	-	CAISTGPEAFF
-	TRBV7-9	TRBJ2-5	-	CASSFSGASETQYF
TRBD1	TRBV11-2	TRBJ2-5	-	CASSRSSGQGEGETQYF
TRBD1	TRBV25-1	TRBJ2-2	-	CASSELKGAVTGELFF
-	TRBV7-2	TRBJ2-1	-	CASSLGGQGYNEQFF
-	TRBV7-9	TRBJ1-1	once	CASSLQGRVTEAFF
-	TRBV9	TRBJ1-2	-	CASSPRTGNYGYTF
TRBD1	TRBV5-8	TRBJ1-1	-	CASSLVVEQGGAFF
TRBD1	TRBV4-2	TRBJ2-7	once	CASSQDQGQGDYEQYF
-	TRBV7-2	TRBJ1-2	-	CASSYRWGPEDGYTF
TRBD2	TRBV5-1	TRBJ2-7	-	CASSLGGLAGGLYEQYF
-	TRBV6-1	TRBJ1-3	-	CASTRNRDSGNTIYF
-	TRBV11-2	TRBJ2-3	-	CASSFPGALTDTQYF
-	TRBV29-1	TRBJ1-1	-	CSASLPGWNTEAFF
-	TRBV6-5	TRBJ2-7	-	CASSYGLGSYEQYF
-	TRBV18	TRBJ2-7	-	CASSPGGTPYEQYF
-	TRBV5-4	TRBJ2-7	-	CASSLGGRGLYEQYF
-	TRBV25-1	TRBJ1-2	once	CASSDGVLAYGYTF
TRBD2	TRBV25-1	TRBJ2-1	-	CASKLAGSSYNEQFF
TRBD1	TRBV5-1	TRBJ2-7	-	CASSLGGQGNPTYEQYF
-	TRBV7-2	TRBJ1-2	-	CASSSTMDSWGYTF
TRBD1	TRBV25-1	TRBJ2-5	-	CASSDPGQGEETQYF
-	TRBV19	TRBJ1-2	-	CASSTSSGLGYTF
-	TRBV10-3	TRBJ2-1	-	CAISKAIFSGNEQFF
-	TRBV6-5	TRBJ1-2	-	CASRPPGGPGYGYTF
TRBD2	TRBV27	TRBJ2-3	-	CASRGLAGFRQYF
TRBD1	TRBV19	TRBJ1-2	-	CASSIQQGGYTF
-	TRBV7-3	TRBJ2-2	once	CASGGKGNGELFF
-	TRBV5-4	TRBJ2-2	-	CASSYSQGPLQIGELFF
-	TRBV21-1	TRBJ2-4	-	CASSTRQLAKNIQYF
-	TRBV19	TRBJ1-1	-	CASTPPDRTWNTEAFF
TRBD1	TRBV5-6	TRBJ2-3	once	CASSLRGPGTDTQYF
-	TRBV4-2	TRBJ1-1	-	CASSQGFGGTNTEAFF
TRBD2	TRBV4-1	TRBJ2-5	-	CASSQDSAGGLVETQYF
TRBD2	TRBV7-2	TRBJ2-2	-	CASSPGGLAGGSGELFF
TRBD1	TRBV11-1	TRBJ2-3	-	CASSWDRVGGELTDTQYF
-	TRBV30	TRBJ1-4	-	CAWSREVKLFF
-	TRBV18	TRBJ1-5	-	CASSPGGDQPQHF